This TCR beta chain emerged from a study of T cell responses to AZD1222 COVID-19 vaccine. A word on this clone: Its antigen remains unknown.

Whole-study results and caveats: The donor cohort was predominantly white British with a female majority, and clonal diversity may have been underestimated. Two doses of AZD1222 preceded a rise in Spike-specific TCR breadth and depth.

Clones were sequenced by immunoSEQ multiplex PCR, and TCRdb holds only the in-frame ones, with some missing. The sample contains about 110,000 clones, roughly 90% of which appear only once. Source: peripheral blood, taken on day 0 of AZD1222 vaccination. The source is an adult in good health.

The CDR3 loop is CASSEAGHEQFF. DNA for the CDR3: TGTGCCAGCAGTGAAGCAGGCCATGAGCAGTTCTTC. This chain uses TRBV6-1 with TRBJ2-1; no clear D gene. CDR1 is MNHNS, CDR2 SASEGT, per germline. There are 12 residues in the CDR3. V lost 0 bases and J lost 8, with 5 bases in between.